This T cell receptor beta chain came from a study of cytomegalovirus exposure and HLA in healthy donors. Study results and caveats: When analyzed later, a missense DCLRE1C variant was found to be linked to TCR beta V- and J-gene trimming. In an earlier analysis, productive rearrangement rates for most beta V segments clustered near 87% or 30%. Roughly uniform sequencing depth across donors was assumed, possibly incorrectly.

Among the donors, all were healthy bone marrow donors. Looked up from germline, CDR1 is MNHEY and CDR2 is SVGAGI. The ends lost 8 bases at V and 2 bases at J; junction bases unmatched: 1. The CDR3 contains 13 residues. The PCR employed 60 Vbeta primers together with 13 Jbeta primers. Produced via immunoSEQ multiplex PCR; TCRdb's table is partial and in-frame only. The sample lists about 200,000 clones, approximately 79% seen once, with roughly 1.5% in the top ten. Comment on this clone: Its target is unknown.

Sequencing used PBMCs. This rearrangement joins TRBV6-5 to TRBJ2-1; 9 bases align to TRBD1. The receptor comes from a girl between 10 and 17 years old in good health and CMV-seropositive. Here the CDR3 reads CASRDRAYNEQFF. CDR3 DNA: TGTGCCAGCCGGGACAGGGCCTACAATGAGCAGTTCTTC.